This T cell receptor beta chain was sequenced during a study of T cell repertoires in cytomegalovirus infection. The overall study: Based on public TCR beta signatures, there were indications of CMV infection and of a matching HLA type. Study-wide points: Within the response measured ex vivo, HLA-C-restricted CMV-specific TCR beta clonotypes were dominant. Of the TCR beta families, the public ones yielded a cumulative frequency that identified carriers of CMV plus the relevant HLA.

Of note for this clonotype: Its antigen is undetermined.

Each CDR3 protein is one row after TCRdb ran MiXCR on the reads. Of 110,000 to 150,000 distinct CDR3 sequences in the sample, 6.5% are singletons; the top ten hold approximately 18%. The sequenced material came from PBMCs. The receptor was isolated from a human donor in good health (CMV status not recorded). Some clones in this sample may be carry-over from other donors' samples.

This CDR3 reads CSGGRQGVNTGELFF. CDR3 sequence (DNA): TGCAGCGGGGGCCGACAGGGGGTGAACACCGGGGAGCTGTTTTTT. The chain joins TRBV29-1 to TRBJ2-2, with 9 bases fitting TRBD1. The V segment lost 7 bases and the J segment 1 base; nucleotides outside the gene matches: 7. Looked up from germline, CDR1 is SQVTM and CDR2 is ANQGSEA. This CDR3 region has 15 residues.